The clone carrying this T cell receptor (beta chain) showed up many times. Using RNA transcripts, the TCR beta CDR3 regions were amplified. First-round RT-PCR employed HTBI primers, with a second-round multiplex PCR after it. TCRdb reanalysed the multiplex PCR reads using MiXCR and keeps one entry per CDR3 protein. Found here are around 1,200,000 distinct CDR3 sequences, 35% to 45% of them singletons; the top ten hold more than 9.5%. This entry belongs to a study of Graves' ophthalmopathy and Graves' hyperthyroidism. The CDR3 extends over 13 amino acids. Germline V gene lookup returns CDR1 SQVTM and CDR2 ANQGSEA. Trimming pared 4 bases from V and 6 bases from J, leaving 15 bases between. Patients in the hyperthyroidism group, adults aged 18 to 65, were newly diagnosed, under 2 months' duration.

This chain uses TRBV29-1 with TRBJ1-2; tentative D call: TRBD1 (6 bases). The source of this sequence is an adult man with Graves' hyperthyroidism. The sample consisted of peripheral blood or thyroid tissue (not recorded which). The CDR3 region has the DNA TGCAGCGTTGTGGACAGTTGGGGAAATGGCTACACCTTC. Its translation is CSVVDSWGNGYTF. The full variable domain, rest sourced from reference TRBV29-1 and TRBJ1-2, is SAVISQKPSRDICQRGTSLTIQCQVDSQVTMMFWYRQQPGQSLTLIATANQGSEATYESGFVIDKFPISRPNLTFSTLTVSNMSPEDSSIYLCSVVDSWGNGYTFGSGTRLTVV.